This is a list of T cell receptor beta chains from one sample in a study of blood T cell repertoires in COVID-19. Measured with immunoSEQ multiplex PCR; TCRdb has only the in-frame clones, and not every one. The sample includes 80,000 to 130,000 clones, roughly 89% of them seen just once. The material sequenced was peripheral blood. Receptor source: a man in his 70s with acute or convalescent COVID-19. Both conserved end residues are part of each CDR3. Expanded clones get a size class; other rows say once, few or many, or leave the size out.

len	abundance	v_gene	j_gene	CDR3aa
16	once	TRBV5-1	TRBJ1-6	CASSLSWDRGQSPLHF
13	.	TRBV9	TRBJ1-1	CASSAGTATEAFF
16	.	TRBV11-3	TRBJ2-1	CASSLLGASGVGEQFF
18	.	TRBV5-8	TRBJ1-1	CASSYSGGTGEMNTEAFF
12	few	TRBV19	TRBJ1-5	CASNMGASPQHF
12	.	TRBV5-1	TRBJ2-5	CASSVARETQYF
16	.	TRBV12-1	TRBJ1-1	CASPPVRTAPNTEAFF
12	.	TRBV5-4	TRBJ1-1	CASSSQGPEAFF
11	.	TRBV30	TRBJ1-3	CAWGGGNTIYF
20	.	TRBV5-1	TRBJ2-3	CASSLVGLDAGGSSTDTQYF
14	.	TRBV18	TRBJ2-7	CASSPTGSVYEQYF
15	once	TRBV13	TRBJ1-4	CASSAPGQDQPKLFF
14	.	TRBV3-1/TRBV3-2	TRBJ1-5	CASSQKGGGQPQHF
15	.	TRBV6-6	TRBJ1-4	CASSYPKETYEKLFF
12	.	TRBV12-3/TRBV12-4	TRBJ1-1	CASSLIRVEAFF
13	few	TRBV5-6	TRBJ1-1	CASSLGPPTEAFF
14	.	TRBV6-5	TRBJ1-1	CASSRQGPNTEAFF
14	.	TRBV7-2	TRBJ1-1	CASSFTGWKTEAFF
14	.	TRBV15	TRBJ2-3	CATSTRQGTDTQYF
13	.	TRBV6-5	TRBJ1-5	CASSLNSYQPQHF
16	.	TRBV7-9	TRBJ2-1	CASSLSGTGKYNEQFF
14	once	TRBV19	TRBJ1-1	CASTLLGGNTEAFF
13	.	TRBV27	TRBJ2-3	CASSLAGADTQYF
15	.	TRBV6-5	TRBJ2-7	CASSYRGGQTYEQYF
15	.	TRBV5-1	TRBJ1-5	CASSLYVGGNQPQHF
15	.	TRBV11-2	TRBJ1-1	CASSARLGVGTEAFF
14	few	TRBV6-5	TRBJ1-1	CASSYYDRTTEAFF
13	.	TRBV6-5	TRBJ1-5	CASSTVPYQPQHF
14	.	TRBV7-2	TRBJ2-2	CASSSQGITGELFF
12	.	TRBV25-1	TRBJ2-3	CASSASSDTQYF
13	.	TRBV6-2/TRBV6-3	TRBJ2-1	CASSWTGRTEQFF
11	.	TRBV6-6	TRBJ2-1	CASGTSLEQFF
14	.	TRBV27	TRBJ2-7	CASSLSSGDYEQYF
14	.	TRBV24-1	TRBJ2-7	CATSAGDFDYEQYF
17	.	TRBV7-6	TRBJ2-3	CASSLAIAGATTDTQYF
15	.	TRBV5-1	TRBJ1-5	CASSLRPGTDQPQHF
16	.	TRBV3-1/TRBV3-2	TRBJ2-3	CASSHPASGVSDTQYF
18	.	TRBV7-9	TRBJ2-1	CASSLDFGAEISYNEQFF
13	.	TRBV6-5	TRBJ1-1	CASTLTVPGRAFF
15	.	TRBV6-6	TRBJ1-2	CASSYSGTGDYGYTF
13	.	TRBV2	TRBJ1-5	CASTTGQFQPQHF
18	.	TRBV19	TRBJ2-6	CASSIKQGIISGANVLTF
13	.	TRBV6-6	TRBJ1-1	CASSYRTGAEAFF
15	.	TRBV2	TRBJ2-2	CASRLGQGNTGELFF
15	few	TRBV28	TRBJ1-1	CASSPLGQHLEEAFF
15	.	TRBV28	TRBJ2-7	CASSPGASGSYEQYF
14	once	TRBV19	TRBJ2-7	CATTTRDTPYEQYF